These 14 T cell receptor beta chains came from one sample sequenced in a study of OX40 agonist ivuxolimab in advanced cancers. The assay was immunoSEQ multiplex PCR, and TCRdb's table has in-frame clones only and misses some. The sample includes 76,000 or so clones, roughly 92% of them seen just once. This material consisted of CD4+ or CD8+ T cells sorted from blood, taken in a trial of the OX40 agonist ivuxolimab. These receptors came from an adult with an advanced solid tumor such as melanoma, head and neck, liver or kidney cancer.

This chain connects TRBV29-1 to TRBJ1-1, with D unresolved. Germline V gives CDR1 SQVTM, CDR2 ANQGSEA. The CDR3 consists of 11 residues. CDR3 coding DNA: TGCGGAGGGAGAGGGAACACTGAAGCTTTCTTT. It encodes CGGRGNTEAFF.

This clone was observed once. The J gene is TRBJ2-1, the V gene TRBV5-1, with TRBD2 matching 11 bases. The CDR3 loop spans 18 amino acids. Losses at the gene ends were 2 bases for V and 0 bases for J; bases not matched to a gene: 7. Germline V gives CDR1 SGHRS, CDR2 YFSETQ. CDR3 residues: CASSFGLAGPSSYNEQFF. Here the CDR3 DNA reads TGCGCCAGCAGCTTTGGACTAGCGGGCCCCAGCTCCTACAATGAGCAGTTCTTC.

This chain joins TRBV19 and TRBJ2-7; the D gene is possibly TRBD1 (5 bases). CDR1 and CDR2 from the germline V gene are LNHDA and SQIVND (reference sequence). The CDR3 runs to 11 residues. V lost 10 bases to trimming and J lost 3 bases, with 10 bases between them. CDR3 sequence: CATGHLYEQYF. In DNA, the CDR3 is TGTGCCACTGGACACCTCTACGAGCAGTACTTC.

The rearrangement joins TRBV7-9 to TRBJ1-6; D is uncertain. Between the trimmed V and J ends, which lost 6 bases and 1 base, there was a span of 10 bases. The CDR3 has 15 residues. Germline assignment: CDR1 SEHNR and CDR2 FQNEAQ (reference sequence). In DNA form, the CDR3 reads TGTGCCAGCAGAAATGGGAGTTCCTATAATTCACCCCTCCACTTT. As protein: CASRNGSSYNSPLHF. Full variable domain (missing parts from reference TRBV7-9 and TRBJ1-6): DTGVSQNPRHKITKRGQNVTFRCDPISEHNRLYWYRQTLGQGPEFLTYFQNEAQLEKSRLLSDRFSAERPKGSFSTLEIQRTEQGDSAMYLCASRNGSSYNSPLHFGNGTRLTVT.

This sequence joins TRBV5-4 and TRBJ1-4; tentatively, D is TRBD1 (6 bases). Trimming pared 0 bases from V and 1 base from J, leaving 13 bases between. CDR1 is SGHNT, CDR2 YYREEE, per germline (reference sequence). CDR3 length equals 17 residues. The CDR3: CASSLAGGRRTNEKLFF. DNA of the CDR3: TGTGCCAGCAGCTTGGCCGGGGGGCGGAGAACTAATGAAAAACTGTTTTTT.

This chain uses TRBV6-1 with TRBJ1-6; D not resolved. The germline V gene encodes CDR1 MNHNS and CDR2 SASEGT. This CDR3 is 12 amino acids long. V was pared by 4 bases and J by 9 bases, with 7 bases between. The CDR3 loop reads CASSVASSPLHF. Written as DNA, the CDR3 is TGTGCCAGCAGTGTCGCAAGTTCACCCCTCCACTTT.

The chain links TRBV7-9 to TRBJ2-5, with D maybe TRBD1 (6 bases). The CDR3 extends over 16 amino acids. Germline V CDR1 and CDR2: SEHNR, FQNEAQ (reference sequence). V lost 5 bases, J lost 2 bases, and 18 bases lay in between. Here the CDR3 reads CASSPGVRGIQETQYF. The CDR3 nucleotides are TGTGCCAGCAGCCCGGGTGTGAGGGGGATACAAGAGACCCAGTACTTC.

The chain combines TRBV9 with TRBJ2-3; 8 nucleotides align to TRBD2. This CDR3 comprises 15 residues. Germline trimming cut 1 base from V and 4 bases from J; bases unmatched to any gene: 5. Germline CDR1 SGDLS, CDR2 YYNGEE. As DNA, the CDR3 is TGTGCCAGCAGCGTAAGCGGGAGCCCCCCAGATACGCAGTATTTT. It specifies CASSVSGSPPDTQYF.

This chain uses TRBV27 with TRBJ2-5; 7 positions agree with TRBD1. The end of the DNA is better explained by TRBJ2-7, so the J call may be wrong. The CDR3 runs to 13 residues. Germline lookup yields CDR1 MNHEY and CDR2 SMNVEV (reference sequence). CDR3 DNA sequence: TGTGCCACCCAAAGGGGACAGAACTACGAGCAGTACTTC. Translating it yields CATQRGQNYEQYF.

The DNA of the CDR3 is TGTGCCAGCAGCGTAGAGACTACCGGGACAGATACGCAGTATTTT. This encodes CASSVETTGTDTQYF. The J gene is TRBJ2-3, the V gene TRBV9; the D gene is possibly TRBD2 (5 bases). The V gene lost 0 bases and the J gene lost 3 bases, with 11 bases spanning the gap. Germline CDR1 SGDLS, CDR2 YYNGEE. The CDR3 runs to 15 residues.

The chain has TRBV6-5 and TRBJ2-7; D gene unclear. Trimming took off 2 bases at V and 5 bases at J, with 7 bases between the two ends. Germline loops: CDR1 MNHEY, CDR2 SVGAGI. The CDR3 totals 12 residues. The CDR3 DNA reads as TGTGCCAGCAGTTACGGTGGGCACGAGCAGTACTTC. It specifies CASSYGGHEQYF.

The rearrangement joins TRBV28 to TRBJ2-7; a possible D gene is TRBD2 (6 bases). Per the germline V gene, CDR1 is MDHEN and CDR2 is SYDVKM. The CDR3 sequence is 13 residues long. Trimming left V 7 bases short and J 3 bases short, with 13 bases between. Written as DNA, the CDR3 is TGTGCCAGCAAACCGGGACTCATCTACGAGCAGTACTTC. Its translation: CASKPGLIYEQYF.

The chain carries TRBV19 and TRBJ2-7; 9 nucleotides line up with TRBD1. Germline-derived CDR1 and CDR2 are LNHDA and SQIVND (reference sequence). This CDR3 spans 13 amino acids. With 5 bases clipped from V and 6 bases from J, the junction kept 5 bases outside the gene matches. In DNA form, the CDR3 reads TGTGCCAGTAGTTCGGGACAGGGCGGCGAGCAGTACTTC. Protein sequence: CASSSGQGGEQYF.

This chain links TRBV5-1 with TRBJ2-2, with no clear D. Germline loops: CDR1 SGHRS, CDR2 YFSETQ. V was pared by 4 bases and J by 3 bases, with 4 bases between. The CDR3 runs to 12 residues. The CDR3 is CASSKDTGELFF. Here the CDR3 DNA reads TGCGCCAGCAGCAAAGACACCGGGGAGCTGTTTTTT.